This passage covers 10 T cell receptor beta chains from one sample sequenced in a study of tumor-infiltrating lymphocytes in primary liver carcinoma. Constant-region priming of roughly 490 ng total RNA yielded TCR beta cDNA. Libraries of TCR beta came from three nested multiplex PCR rounds with slightly modified ARM-PCR. Investigators reported that the first two PCR rounds, at approximately 11 cycles each, used TRBV1-TRBV30 forward primers with a C-beta reverse primer. TCRdb reprocessed the multiplex PCR reads with MiXCR, giving one entry per CDR3 protein. The sample holds more than 150,000 distinct CDR3 sequences; over 45% are singletons and the top ten take about 70%. They got blood RNA out of unsorted whole blood and also pulled out germline DNA. What was sequenced was peripheral blood. These receptors all stem from a man aged 40-50 years with primary liver carcinoma and hepatitis B virus infection.

The V and J genes are TRBV12-3 or TRBV12-4 and TRBJ2-6; D is unclear. The V end lost 2 bases, the J end lost 1 base, and 6 bases lay between the germline ends. The CDR3 spans 15 residues. In nucleotides, the CDR3 is TGTGCCAGCAGTTTAACGGTGTCTGGGGCCAACGTCCTGACTTTC. Translated, it gives CASSLTVSGANVLTF.

To note about this clonotype: No conserved phenylalanine or tryptophan is present at the end of the CDR3, so a read error is the likely explanation. No DNA is shown, since the ends of the CDR3 on it are uncertain; the CDR3 is the one TCRdb lists. The rearrangement joins TRBV7-9 to TRBJ2-5; the tabulated D call, TRBD1, remains unverified against the DNA. Termini included, the CDR3 measures 12 amino acids. Germline values: CDR1 SEHNR, CDR2 FQNEAQ (reference sequence). The CDR3 loop reads CASSQGWGQWSL.

As concerns this clonotype: A much larger clone is a single base away; this may be a read error. The rearrangement links TRBV29-1 to TRBJ2-7; perhaps D is TRBD1 or TRBD2 (6 bases each). Germline values: CDR1 SQVTM, CDR2 ANQGSEA. V gave up 6 bases and J gave up 3 bases, with 21 bases separating them. The CDR3 length is 15 residues. The DNA of the CDR3 is TGCAGCGTCCTTAGACTAGGGGGAATAAGCTACGAGCAGTACTTC. Protein sequence: CSVLRLGGISYEQYF.

At least ten counts were recorded for this clonotype. The chain joins TRBV11-2 to TRBJ2-1; possibly TRBD2 for D (5 bases). The V gene's germline CDR1 is SGHAT and CDR2 FQNNGV. The V end was cut by 2 bases, the J end by 6 bases, with 11 bases between. This CDR3 spans 14 amino acids. The CDR3: CASSLRLAGNEQFF. CDR3 DNA sequence: TGTGCCAGCAGCTTAAGGCTAGCCGGCAATGAGCAGTTCTTC.

The rearrangement joins TRBV12-3 or TRBV12-4 to TRBJ2-2, with TRBD2 matching over 10 bases. The CDR3 contains 18 residues. Trimming took 7 bases from V and 6 from J; bases not matched to a gene: 17. The CDR3, as DNA: TGTGCCAGCACTGAACGGGCTAGCGGGAGTCGCGGGGCCGGGGAGCTGTTTTTT. The encoded protein is CASTERASGSRGAGELFF.

V and J are TRBV6-5 and TRBJ2-7; 9 nucleotides align to TRBD1. The CDR3 is 16 amino acids. Germline V gives CDR1 MNHEY, CDR2 SVGAGI. With 2 bases clipped from V and 6 bases from J, the junction kept 11 bases outside the gene matches. The CDR3 DNA follows: TGTGCCAGCAGTTACGCCGGGACAGGGAGGGACCGCGAGCAGTACTTC. Amino acids: CASSYAGTGRDREQYF.

The chain employs TRBV28 and TRBJ2-7; 12 bases align to TRBD2. V lost 6 bases to trimming and J lost 2 bases; unmatched junction nucleotides: 5. CDR3 length: 15 residues. Germline CDR1 and CDR2: MDHEN and SYDVKM. CDR3 sequence: CASSQGLAGTYEQYF. CDR3 DNA sequence: TGTGCCAGCAGCCAGGGACTAGCGGGCACCTACGAGCAGTACTTC. Combining the CDR3 with reference TRBV28 and TRBJ2-7 gives the whole variable domain DVKVTQSSRYLVKRTGEKVFLECVQDMDHENMFWYRQDPGLGLRLIYFSYDVKMKEKGDIPEGYSVSREKKERFSLILESASTNQTSMYLCASSQGLAGTYEQYFGPGTRLTVT.

V usage is TRBV4-1 and J usage is TRBJ1-2; no definite D call. CDR3 length: 16 residues. Germline V gene data show CDR1 as MGHRA and CDR2 as YSYEKL. Trimming took 1 base from V and 2 from J, leaving 14 bases between them. The CDR3: CASSQGSPISNYGYTF. CDR3 bases: TGCGCCAGCAGCCAAGGGAGCCCCATTTCGAACTATGGCTACACCTTC.

There are many counts of this clonotype. The CDR3 loop is CASSPQARTSSYEQYF. In DNA, the CDR3 is TGTGCCAGCAGCCCCCAGGCAAGGACTAGCTCCTACGAGCAGTACTTC. This chain uses TRBV11-2 with TRBJ2-7; 7 bases fit TRBD2. CDR1 is SGHAT, CDR2 FQNNGV, per germline. With 5 bases clipped from V and 0 bases from J, the junction kept 10 bases outside the gene matches. This CDR3 spans 16 amino acids.

About this clonotype: The junction and the germline gene differ at one end; a read error may be behind it. V usage is TRBV12-3 or TRBV12-4 and J usage is TRBJ2-7; the match to TRBD1 covers 12 bases. The CDR3 has 16 amino acids. Here the CDR3 reads CASSLGGGTGGYERYF. The CDR3 nucleotides are TGTGCCAGCAGTTTGGGGGGAGGGACAGGGGGCTACGAGCGGTACTTC.